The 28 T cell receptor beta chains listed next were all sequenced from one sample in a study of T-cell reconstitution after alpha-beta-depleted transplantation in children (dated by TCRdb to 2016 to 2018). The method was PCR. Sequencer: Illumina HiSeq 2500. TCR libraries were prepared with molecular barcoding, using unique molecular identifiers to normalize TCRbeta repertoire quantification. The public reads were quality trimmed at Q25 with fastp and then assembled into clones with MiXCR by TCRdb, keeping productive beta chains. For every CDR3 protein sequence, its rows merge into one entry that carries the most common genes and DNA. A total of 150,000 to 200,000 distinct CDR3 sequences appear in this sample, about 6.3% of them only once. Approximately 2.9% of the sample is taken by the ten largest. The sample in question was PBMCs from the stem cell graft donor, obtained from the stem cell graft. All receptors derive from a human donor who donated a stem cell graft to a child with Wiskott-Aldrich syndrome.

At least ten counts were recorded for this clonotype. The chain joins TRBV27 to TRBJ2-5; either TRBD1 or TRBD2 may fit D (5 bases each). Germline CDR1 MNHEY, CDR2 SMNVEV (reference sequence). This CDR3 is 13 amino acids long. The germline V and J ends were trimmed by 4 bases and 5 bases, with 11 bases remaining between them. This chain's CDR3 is CASSWGPRETQYF. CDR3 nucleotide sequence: TGTGCCAGCAGTTGGGGACCGAGGGAGACCCAGTACTTC.

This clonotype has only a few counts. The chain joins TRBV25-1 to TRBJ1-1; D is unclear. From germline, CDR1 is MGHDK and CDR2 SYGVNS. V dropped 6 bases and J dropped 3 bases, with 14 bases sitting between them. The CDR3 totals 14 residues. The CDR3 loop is CASSFEFGDTEAFF. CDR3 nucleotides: TGTGCCAGCAGCTTCGAATTTGGGGACACTGAAGCTTTCTTT.

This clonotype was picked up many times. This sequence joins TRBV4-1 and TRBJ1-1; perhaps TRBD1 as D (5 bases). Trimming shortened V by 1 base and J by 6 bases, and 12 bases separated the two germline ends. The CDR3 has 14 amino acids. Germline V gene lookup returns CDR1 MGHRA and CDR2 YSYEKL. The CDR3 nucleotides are TGCGCCAGCAGCCAAGCTGGGGGAGGTGCTGAAGCTTTCTTT. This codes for CASSQAGGGAEAFF.

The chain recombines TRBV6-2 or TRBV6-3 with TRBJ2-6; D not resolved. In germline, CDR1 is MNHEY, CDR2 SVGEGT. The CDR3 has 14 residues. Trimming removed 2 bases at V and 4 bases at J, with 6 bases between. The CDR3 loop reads CASSYVLGANVLTF. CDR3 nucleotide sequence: TGTGCCAGCAGTTACGTTCTCGGGGCCAACGTCCTGACTTTC.

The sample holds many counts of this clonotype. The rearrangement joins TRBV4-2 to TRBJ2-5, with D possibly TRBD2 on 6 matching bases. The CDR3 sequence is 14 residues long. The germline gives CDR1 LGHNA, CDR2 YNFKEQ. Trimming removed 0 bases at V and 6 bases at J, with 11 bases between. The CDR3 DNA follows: TGTGCCAGCAGCCAAGAGACGGGAGTTAAGACCCAGTACTTC. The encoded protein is CASSQETGVKTQYF.

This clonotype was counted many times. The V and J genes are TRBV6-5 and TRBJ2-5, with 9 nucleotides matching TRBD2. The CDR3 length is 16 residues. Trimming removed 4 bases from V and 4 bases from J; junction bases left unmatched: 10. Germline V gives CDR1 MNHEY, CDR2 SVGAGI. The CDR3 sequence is CASSSLAGEVGETQYF. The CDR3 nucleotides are TGTGCCAGCAGTTCCTTAGCGGGAGAAGTCGGAGAGACCCAGTACTTC.

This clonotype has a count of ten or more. The CDR3 sequence is CASSYSSTNMNTEAFF. The CDR3 DNA reads TGTGCCAGCAGTTACTCGAGCACCAACATGAACACTGAAGCTTTCTTT. The chain uses TRBV6-5 and TRBJ1-1; D is unclear. Germline lookup yields CDR1 MNHEY and CDR2 SVGAGI. CDR3 length: 16 amino acids. The ends were cut back, 0 bases at V and 0 bases at J, with 11 bases in the middle.

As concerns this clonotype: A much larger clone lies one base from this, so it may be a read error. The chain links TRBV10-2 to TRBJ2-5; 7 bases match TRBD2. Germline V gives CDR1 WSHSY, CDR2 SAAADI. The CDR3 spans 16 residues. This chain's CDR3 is CGSRDWGGIDGETQYF. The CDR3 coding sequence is TGCGGCAGCAGAGACTGGGGAGGGATTGATGGAGAGACCCAGTACTTC.

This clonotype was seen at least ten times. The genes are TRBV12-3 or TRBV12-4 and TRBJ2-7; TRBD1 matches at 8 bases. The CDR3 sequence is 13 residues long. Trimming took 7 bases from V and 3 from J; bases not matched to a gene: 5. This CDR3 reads CASNGQGGYEQYF. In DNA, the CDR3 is TGTGCCAGCAACGGACAGGGAGGCTACGAGCAGTACTTC.

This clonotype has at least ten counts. Here the CDR3 DNA reads TGCGCCAGCAGCTTATCGACAGAGGGCACTGAAGCTTTCTTT. Amino acid sequence: CASSLSTEGTEAFF. The V gene is TRBV5-1, the J gene TRBJ1-1; a possible D gene is TRBD1 (5 bases). The V gene lost 2 bases and the J gene lost 4 bases, with 12 bases spanning the gap. Germline V gene sequence: CDR1 SGHRS, CDR2 YFSETQ. The CDR3 sequence is 14 residues long. Combining the CDR3 with reference TRBV5-1 and TRBJ1-1 gives the whole variable domain KAGVTQTPRYLIKTRGQQVTLSCSPISGHRSVSWYQQTPGQGLQFLFEYFSETQRNKGNFPGRFSGRQFSNSRSEMNVSTLELGDSALYLCASSLSTEGTEAFFGQGTRLTVV.

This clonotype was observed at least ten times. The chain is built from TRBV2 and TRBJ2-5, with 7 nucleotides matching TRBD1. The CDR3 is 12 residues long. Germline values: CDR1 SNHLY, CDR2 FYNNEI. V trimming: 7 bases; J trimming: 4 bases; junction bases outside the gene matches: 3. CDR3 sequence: CASTTGRETQYF. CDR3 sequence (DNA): TGTGCCAGCACGACAGGGCGAGAGACCCAGTACTTC.

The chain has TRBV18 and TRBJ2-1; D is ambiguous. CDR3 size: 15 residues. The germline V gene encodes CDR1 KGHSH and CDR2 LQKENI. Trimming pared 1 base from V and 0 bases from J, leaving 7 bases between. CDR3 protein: CASSPRTRSYNEQFF. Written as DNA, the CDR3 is TGTGCCAGCTCACCACGCACTCGCTCCTACAATGAGCAGTTCTTC.

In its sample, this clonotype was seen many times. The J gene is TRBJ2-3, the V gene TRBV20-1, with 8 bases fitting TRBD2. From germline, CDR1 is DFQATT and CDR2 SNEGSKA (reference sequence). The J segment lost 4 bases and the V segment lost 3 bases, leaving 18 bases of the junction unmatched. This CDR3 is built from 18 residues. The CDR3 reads CSASLSSGSINTADTQYF. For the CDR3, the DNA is TGCAGTGCTAGTCTGTCCAGCGGGAGTATAAATACGGCAGATACGCAGTATTTT.

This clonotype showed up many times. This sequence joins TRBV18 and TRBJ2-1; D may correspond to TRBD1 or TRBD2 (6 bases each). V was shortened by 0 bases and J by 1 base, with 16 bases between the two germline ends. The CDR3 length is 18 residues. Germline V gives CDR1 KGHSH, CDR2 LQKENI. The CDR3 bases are TGTGCCAGCTCACCACCTAGGACGGGGGCAATATCCTACAATGAGCAGTTCTTC. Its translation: CASSPPRTGAISYNEQFF.

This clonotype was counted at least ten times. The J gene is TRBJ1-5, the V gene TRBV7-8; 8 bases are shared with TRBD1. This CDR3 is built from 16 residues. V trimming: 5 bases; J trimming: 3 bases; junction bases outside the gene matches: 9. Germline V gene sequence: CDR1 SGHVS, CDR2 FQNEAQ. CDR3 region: CASSPRTGKDNQPQHF. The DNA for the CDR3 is TGTGCCAGCAGCCCGAGGACAGGGAAAGACAATCAGCCCCAGCATTTT.

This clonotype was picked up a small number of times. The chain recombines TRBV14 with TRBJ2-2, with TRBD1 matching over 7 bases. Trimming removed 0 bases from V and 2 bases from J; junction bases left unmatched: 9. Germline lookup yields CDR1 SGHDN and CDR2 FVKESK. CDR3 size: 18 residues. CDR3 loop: CASSQDYGWTGNTGELFF. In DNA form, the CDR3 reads TGTGCCAGCAGCCAAGACTACGGGTGGACAGGCAACACCGGGGAGCTGTTTTTT.

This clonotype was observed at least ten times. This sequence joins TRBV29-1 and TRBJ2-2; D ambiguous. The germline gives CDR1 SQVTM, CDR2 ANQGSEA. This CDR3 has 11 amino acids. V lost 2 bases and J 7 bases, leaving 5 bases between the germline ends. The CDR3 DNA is TGCAGCGTTGAAAGGCTCGGGGAGCTGTTTTTT. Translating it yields CSVERLGELFF.

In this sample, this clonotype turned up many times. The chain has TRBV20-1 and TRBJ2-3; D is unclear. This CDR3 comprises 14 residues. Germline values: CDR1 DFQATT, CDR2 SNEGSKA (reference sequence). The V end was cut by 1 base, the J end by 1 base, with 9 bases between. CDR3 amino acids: CSARVGTGTDTQYF. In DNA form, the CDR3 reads TGCAGTGCTAGAGTAGGTACCGGCACAGATACGCAGTATTTT.

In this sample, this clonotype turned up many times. The CDR3 bases are TGCGCCAGCAGCCAAACAGGGGGCGGTTCACCCCTCCACTTT. Translated: CASSQTGGGSPLHF. The gene calls are TRBV4-1 and TRBJ1-6; 9 nucleotides align to TRBD1. The CDR3 is 14 residues long. From germline, CDR1 is MGHRA and CDR2 YSYEKL. V lost 2 bases, J lost 9 bases, and 2 bases stayed unmatched.

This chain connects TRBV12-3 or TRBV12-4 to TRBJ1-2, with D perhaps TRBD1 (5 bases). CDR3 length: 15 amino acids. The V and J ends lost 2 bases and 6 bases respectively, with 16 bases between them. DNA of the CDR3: TGTGCCAGCAGTTTAAGCTTCAGGGAGTTGGATGGCTACACCTTC. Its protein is CASSLSFRELDGYTF.

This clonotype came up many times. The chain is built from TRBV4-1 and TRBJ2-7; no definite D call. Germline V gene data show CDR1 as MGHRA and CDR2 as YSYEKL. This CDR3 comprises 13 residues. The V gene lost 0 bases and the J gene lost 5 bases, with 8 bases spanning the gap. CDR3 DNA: TGCGCCAGCAGCCAAGAAAATGACGACGAGCAGTACTTC. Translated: CASSQENDDEQYF.

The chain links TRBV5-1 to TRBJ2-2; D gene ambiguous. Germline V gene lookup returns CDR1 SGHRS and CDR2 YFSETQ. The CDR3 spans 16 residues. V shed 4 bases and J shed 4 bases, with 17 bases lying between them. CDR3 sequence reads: CASSLKGTTTTGELFF. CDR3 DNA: TGCGCCAGCAGCCTTAAGGGAACGACGACCACCGGGGAGCTGTTTTTT.

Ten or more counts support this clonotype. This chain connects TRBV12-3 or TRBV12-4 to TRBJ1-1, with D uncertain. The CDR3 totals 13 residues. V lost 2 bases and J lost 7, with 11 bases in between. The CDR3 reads CASSLWAGDEAFF. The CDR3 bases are TGTGCCAGCAGTTTATGGGCCGGGGATGAAGCTTTCTTT.

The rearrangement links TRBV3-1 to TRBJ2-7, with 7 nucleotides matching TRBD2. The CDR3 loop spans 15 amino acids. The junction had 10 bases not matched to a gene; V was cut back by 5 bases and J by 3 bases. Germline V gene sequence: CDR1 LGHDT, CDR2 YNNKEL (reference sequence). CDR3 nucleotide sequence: TGTGCCAGCAGCTTGGACCTAGCGGATTACTACGAGCAGTACTTC. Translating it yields CASSLDLADYYEQYF.

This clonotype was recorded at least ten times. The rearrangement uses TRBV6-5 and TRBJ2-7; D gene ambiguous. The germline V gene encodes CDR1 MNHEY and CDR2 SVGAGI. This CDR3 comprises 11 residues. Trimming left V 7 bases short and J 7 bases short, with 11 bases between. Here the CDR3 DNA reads TGTGCCAGCACTAGGGCCGGGGAGCAGTACTTC. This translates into CASTRAGEQYF.

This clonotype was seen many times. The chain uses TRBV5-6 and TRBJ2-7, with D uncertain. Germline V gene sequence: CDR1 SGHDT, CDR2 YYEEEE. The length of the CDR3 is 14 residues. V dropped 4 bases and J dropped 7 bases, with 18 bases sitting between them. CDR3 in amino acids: CASSLIEVEREQYF. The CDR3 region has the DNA TGTGCCAGCAGCCTAATCGAGGTTGAGAGAGAGCAGTACTTC.

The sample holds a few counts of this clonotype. In DNA, the CDR3 is TGTGCCATCAGTGAGTCCGGACAGGTGGACATTCAGTACTTC. Protein product: CAISESGQVDIQYF. The chain employs TRBV10-3 and TRBJ2-4; 7 bases line up with TRBD1. Germline-derived CDR1 and CDR2 are ENHRY and SYGVKD. V trimming: 0 bases; J trimming: 8 bases; junction bases outside the gene matches: 4. The CDR3 loop spans 14 amino acids.

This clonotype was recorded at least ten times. The CDR3 region has the DNA TGTGCCAGCAGCTTAATACTAGCGGGTCTAGGAAGTGAGCAGTTCTTC. Amino acids: CASSLILAGLGSEQFF. The chain links TRBV11-2 to TRBJ2-1; 9 bases are a match to TRBD2. The CDR3 covers 16 residues. Germline CDR1 reads SGHAT; CDR2 reads FQNNGV. V lost 2 bases and J lost 9; bases outside the gene matches: 11.